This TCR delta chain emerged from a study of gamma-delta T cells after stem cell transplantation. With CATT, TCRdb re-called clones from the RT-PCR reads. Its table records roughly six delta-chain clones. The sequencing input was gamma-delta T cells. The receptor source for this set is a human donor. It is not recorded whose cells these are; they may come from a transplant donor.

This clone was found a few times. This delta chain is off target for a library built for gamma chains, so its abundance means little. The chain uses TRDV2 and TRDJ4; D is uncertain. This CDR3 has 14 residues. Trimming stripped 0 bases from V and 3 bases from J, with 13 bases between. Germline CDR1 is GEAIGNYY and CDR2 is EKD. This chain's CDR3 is CACDTQGGPGPLIF. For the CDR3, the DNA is TGTGCCTGTGACACCCAGGGAGGGCCCGGACCCCTGATCTTT.